These 17 T cell receptor beta chains share one sample of origin, sequenced in a study of shared clonotypes between healthy human individuals. The table came from immunoSEQ multiplex PCR; TCRdb's copy has only in-frame clones and leaves some out. Counted here are nearly 1,000,000 clones, 60% to 85% occurring once; the ten biggest clones make up around 1.4%. Specimen: memory CD4+ T cells sorted from blood. Subset here: CD45RA-negative fraction. The origin of the receptors is a man between 18 and 35 years old in good health.

This clone came up a few times. The chain combines TRBV5-6 with TRBJ2-7; no clear D gene. The V and J ends lost 3 bases and 0 bases respectively, with 16 bases between them. The CDR3 is 16 amino acids. Germline CDR1 and CDR2: SGHDT and YYEEEE. The DNA for the CDR3 is TGTGCCAGCAGCTACCGGACGGACGGGCCCTCCTACGAGCAGTACTTC. Protein: CASSYRTDGPSYEQYF.

This clone was recorded once. The chain uses TRBV18 and TRBJ2-2; 14 bases fit TRBD2. This CDR3 has 17 amino acids. Trimming took 4 bases from V and 0 from J; bases not matched to a gene: 1. In germline, CDR1 is KGHSH, CDR2 LQKENI. The CDR3 is CASSLGLAGANTGELFF. The CDR3 nucleotides are TGTGCCAGCTCACTGGGACTAGCGGGAGCGAACACCGGGGAGCTGTTTTTT. Based on the CDR3 plus reference TRBV18 and TRBJ2-2, the full variable domain is NAGVMQNPRHLVRRRGQEARLRCSPMKGHSHVYWYRQLPEEGLKFMVYLQKENIIDESGMPKERFSAEFPKEGPSILRIQQVVRGDSAAYFCASSLGLAGANTGELFFGEGSRLTVL.

This sequence joins TRBV25-1 and TRBJ1-5, with D possibly TRBD1 on 5 matching bases. Trimming shortened V by 8 bases and J by 3 bases, and 17 bases separated the two germline ends. Per germline, CDR1 MGHDK and CDR2 SYGVNS. The CDR3 runs 15 residues. CDR3 DNA sequence: TGTGCCAGCCCTCCGGGTAGGGGTCTCAATCAGCCCCAGCATTTT. Translating it yields CASPPGRGLNQPQHF.

Of note for this clone: This could be a read error, since a much larger clone is one nucleotide away. Additional DNA sequences in this sample encode the identical CDR3. V usage is TRBV5-6 and J usage is TRBJ1-6; 8 bases fit TRBD1. This CDR3 is 14 amino acids long. CDR1 SGHDT and CDR2 YYEEEE come from the germline V gene. Trimming cost V 0 bases and J 10 bases; bases outside gene matches: 3. The CDR3 reads CASSLGQGASPLHF. The CDR3, as DNA: TGTGCCAGCAGCTTGGGGCAGGGGGCATCACCCCTCCACTTT.

The chain is built from TRBV6-5 and TRBJ2-3; 8 bases align to TRBD2. This CDR3 region has 16 residues. The J segment lost 3 bases and the V segment lost 0 bases, leaving 5 bases of the junction unmatched. Germline V gene sequence: CDR1 MNHEY, CDR2 SVGAGI. CDR3: CASSYSAGGNTDTQYF. The CDR3, as DNA: TGTGCCAGCAGTTACTCGGCGGGGGGTAATACAGATACGCAGTATTTT.

This clone has only one observation. This chain links TRBV7-2 with TRBJ1-1; 8 bases align to TRBD1. This CDR3 has 15 residues. Germline V gene lookup returns CDR1 SGHTA and CDR2 FQGNSA. V gave up 0 bases and J gave up 5 bases; unmatched junction bases: 5. The CDR3 loop is CASSLAGQGWTEAFF. CDR3 bases: TGTGCCAGCAGCTTAGCTGGACAGGGTTGGACTGAAGCTTTCTTT.

With regard to this clone: This likely comes from a read error, as the CDR3 has no conserved phenylalanine or tryptophan at its end. The limits of the CDR3 on the DNA are not certain, so only TCRdb's listed CDR3 is given. The rearrangement joins TRBV7-6 to TRBJ1-6; the table's D call TRBD1 went unverified against the DNA. CDR1 is SGHVS, CDR2 FNYEAQ, per germline. The CDR3 has 9 amino acids, counting both end residues. CDR3 loop: CASSGQEPL.

The J gene is TRBJ1-2, the V gene TRBV7-9; TRBD1 is a possible D gene (6 bases). Germline-derived CDR1 and CDR2 are SEHNR and FQNEAQ (reference sequence). The CDR3 covers 14 residues. Between the trimmed V and J ends, which lost 5 bases and 2 bases, there was a span of 12 bases. The CDR3 sequence: CASSADSDNYGYTF. The CDR3 DNA sequence: TGTGCCAGCAGCGCGGACAGTGACAACTATGGCTACACCTTC.

The gene calls are TRBV6-5 and TRBJ1-6, with no clear D. Trimming cost V 4 bases and J 9 bases, with 10 bases left between them. Germline V gives CDR1 MNHEY, CDR2 SVGAGI. The CDR3 runs to 13 residues. The CDR3 DNA sequence: TGTGCCAGCAGTTCCCTTGAGGGTTCACCCCTCCACTTT. This sequence encodes CASSSLEGSPLHF.

This sequence joins TRBV6-1 and TRBJ1-2, with D possibly being TRBD1 (6 bases). Germline-derived CDR1 and CDR2 are MNHNS and SASEGT. This CDR3 is built from 16 residues. Trimming took 0 bases from V and 7 from J, leaving 18 bases between them. The DNA of the CDR3 is TGTGCCAGCAGTGAAGCGCAACAGGGCCTTTTCGGTGGCTACACCTTC. Encoded protein: CASSEAQQGLFGGYTF.

The V gene is TRBV18, the J gene TRBJ1-3; tentatively, D is TRBD1 (6 bases). Germline assignment: CDR1 KGHSH and CDR2 LQKENI. CDR3 length: 14 amino acids. V lost 6 bases to trimming and J lost 6 bases, with 15 bases between them. Here the CDR3 DNA reads TGTGCCAGCTCGGTGACAGGTCGTGAAAACACCATATATTTT. Translation: CASSVTGRENTIYF.

This clone was seen a handful of times. The chain combines TRBV5-1 with TRBJ2-2; D is undetermined. Germline assignment: CDR1 SGHRS and CDR2 YFSETQ. V lost 4 bases and J lost 4, with 14 bases in between. CDR3 size: 15 residues. The CDR3 protein is CASSPRGEPTGELFF. In DNA, the CDR3 is TGCGCCAGCAGCCCCCGCGGAGAGCCCACCGGGGAGCTGTTTTTT.

The chain carries TRBV27 and TRBJ1-5; D not certain. The CDR3 is 10 amino acids. V gave up 7 bases and J gave up 7 bases, with 5 bases separating them. Germline CDR1 MNHEY, CDR2 SMNVEV (reference sequence). The DNA of the CDR3 is TGTGCCAGCACCGAACAGCCCCAGCATTTT. It specifies CASTEQPQHF.

The V and J genes are TRBV4-2 and TRBJ2-5; D may be TRBD2 (6 bases). The germline V gene has CDR1 LGHNA and CDR2 YNFKEQ. CDR3 length: 14 residues. V dropped 0 bases and J dropped 7 bases, with 12 bases sitting between them. In DNA, the CDR3 is TGTGCCAGCAGCCAAGAGCCGGGGGTGGGGACCCAGTACTTC. Translating gives CASSQEPGVGTQYF.

This clone was detected many times. The identical CDR3 is also encoded by other nucleotide sequences in the sample. The rearrangement joins TRBV5-1 to TRBJ2-7; D remains ambiguous. Germline-derived CDR1 and CDR2 are SGHRS and YFSETQ. The CDR3 covers 11 residues. The V and J ends lost 4 bases and 3 bases respectively, with 5 bases between them. The CDR3: CASSLNYEQYF. CDR3 nucleotide sequence: TGCGCCAGCAGCCTGAACTACGAGCAGTACTTC.

CDR3 region: CSVEGWTDTQYF. DNA for the CDR3: TGCAGCGTTGAGGGGTGGACAGATACGCAGTATTTT. The chain combines TRBV29-1 with TRBJ2-3; no clear D. From germline, CDR1 is SQVTM and CDR2 ANQGSEA. The CDR3 runs 12 residues. Trimming removed 3 bases from V and 3 bases from J, with 7 bases in between.

The chain carries TRBV5-4 and TRBJ2-4; 7 bases are a match to TRBD2. The length of the CDR3 is 16 residues. Germline V CDR1 and CDR2: SGHNT, YYREEE (reference sequence). With V trimmed by 7 bases and J by 0 bases, 10 bases remained unmatched. CDR3 region: CASGFGGRGAKNIQYF. The DNA of the CDR3 is TGTGCCAGCGGATTTGGCGGGAGAGGAGCCAAAAACATTCAGTACTTC.